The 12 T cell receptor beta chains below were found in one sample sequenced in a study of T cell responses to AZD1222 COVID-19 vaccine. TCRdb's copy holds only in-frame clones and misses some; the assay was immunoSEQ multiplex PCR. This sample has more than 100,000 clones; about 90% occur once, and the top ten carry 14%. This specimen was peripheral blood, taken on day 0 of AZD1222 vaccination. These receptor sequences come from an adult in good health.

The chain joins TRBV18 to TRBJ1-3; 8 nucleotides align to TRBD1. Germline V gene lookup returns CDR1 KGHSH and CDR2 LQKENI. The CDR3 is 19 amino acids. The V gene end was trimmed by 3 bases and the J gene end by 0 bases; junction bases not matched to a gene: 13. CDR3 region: CASSPTLPTGAASGNTIYF. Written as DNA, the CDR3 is TGTGCCAGCTCACCGACTCTACCGACAGGGGCAGCCTCTGGAAACACCATATATTTT.

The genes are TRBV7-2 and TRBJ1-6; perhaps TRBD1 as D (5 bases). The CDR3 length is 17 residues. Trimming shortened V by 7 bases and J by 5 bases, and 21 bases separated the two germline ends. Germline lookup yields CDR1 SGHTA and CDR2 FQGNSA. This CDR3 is CASNLWGGVMNNSPLHF. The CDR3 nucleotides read TGTGCCAGCAACCTTTGGGGAGGGGTAATGAATAATTCACCCCTCCACTTT.

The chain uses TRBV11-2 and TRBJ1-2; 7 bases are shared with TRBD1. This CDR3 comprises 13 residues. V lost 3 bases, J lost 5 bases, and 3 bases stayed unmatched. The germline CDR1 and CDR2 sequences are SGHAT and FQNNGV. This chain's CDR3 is CASSFAGGYGYTF. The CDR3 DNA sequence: TGTGCCAGCAGCTTTGCAGGGGGATATGGCTACACCTTC. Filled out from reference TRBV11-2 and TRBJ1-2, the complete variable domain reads EAGVAQSPRYKIIEKRQSVAFWCNPISGHATLYWYQQILGQGPKLLIQFQNNGVVDDSQLPKDRFSAERLKGVDSTLKIQPAKLEDSAVYLCASSFAGGYGYTFGSGTRLTVV.

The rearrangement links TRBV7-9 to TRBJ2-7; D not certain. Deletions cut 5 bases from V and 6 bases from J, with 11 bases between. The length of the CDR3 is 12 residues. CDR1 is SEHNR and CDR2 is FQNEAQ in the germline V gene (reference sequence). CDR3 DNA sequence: TGTGCCAGCAGCCCCATGAGGTCCGAGCAGTACTTC. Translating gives CASSPMRSEQYF.

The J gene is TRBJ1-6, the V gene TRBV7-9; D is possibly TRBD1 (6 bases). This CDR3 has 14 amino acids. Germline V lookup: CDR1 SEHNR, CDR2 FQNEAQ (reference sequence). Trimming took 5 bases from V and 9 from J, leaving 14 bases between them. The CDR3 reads CASSASGTSSPLHF. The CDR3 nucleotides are TGTGCCAGCAGCGCGTCCGGGACATCTTCACCCCTCCACTTT.

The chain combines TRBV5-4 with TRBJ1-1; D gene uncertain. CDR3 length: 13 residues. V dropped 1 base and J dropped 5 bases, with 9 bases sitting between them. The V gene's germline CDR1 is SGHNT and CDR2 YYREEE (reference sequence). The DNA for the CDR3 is TGTGCCAGCAGCTTGTCTGGGCAAACTGAAGCTTTCTTT. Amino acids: CASSLSGQTEAFF.

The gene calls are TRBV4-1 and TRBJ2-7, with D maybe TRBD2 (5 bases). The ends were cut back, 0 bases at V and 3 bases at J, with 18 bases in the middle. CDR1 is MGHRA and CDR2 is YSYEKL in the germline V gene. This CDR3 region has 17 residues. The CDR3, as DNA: TGCGCCAGCAGCCAAGATCAGGCCGGGAACAGTTACTACGAGCAGTACTTC. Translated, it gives CASSQDQAGNSYYEQYF.

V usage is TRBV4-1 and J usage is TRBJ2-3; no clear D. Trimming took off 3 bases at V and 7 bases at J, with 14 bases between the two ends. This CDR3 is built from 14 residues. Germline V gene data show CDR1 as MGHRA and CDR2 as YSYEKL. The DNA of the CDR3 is TGCGCCAGCAGCCAGAGGCCCGACTCCTATACGCAGTATTTT. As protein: CASSQRPDSYTQYF.

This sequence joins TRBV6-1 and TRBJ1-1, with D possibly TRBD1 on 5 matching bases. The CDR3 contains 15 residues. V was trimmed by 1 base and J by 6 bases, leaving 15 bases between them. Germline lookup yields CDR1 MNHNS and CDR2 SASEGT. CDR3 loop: CASSEVWSGIPEAFF. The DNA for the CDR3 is TGTGCCAGCAGTGAAGTTTGGTCAGGGATCCCTGAAGCTTTCTTT.

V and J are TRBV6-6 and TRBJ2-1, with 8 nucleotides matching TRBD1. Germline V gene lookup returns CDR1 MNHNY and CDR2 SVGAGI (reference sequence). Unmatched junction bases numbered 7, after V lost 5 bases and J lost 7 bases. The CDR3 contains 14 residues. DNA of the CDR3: TGTGCCAGCAGTCCGACAGGGGCCGTAAATGAGCAGTTCTTC. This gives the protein CASSPTGAVNEQFF.

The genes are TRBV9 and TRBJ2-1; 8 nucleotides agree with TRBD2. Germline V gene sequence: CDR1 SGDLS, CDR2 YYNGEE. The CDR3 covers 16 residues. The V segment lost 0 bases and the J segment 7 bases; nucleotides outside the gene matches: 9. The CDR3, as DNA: TGTGCCAGCAGCGTAGGAGGGCGGGAGGAGCGAAATGAGCAGTTCTTC. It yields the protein CASSVGGREERNEQFF.

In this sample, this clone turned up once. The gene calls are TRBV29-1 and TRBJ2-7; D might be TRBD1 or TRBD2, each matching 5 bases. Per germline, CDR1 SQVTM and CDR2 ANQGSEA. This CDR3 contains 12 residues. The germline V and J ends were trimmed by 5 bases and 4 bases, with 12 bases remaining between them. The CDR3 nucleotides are TGCAGCGTTCGGGACGGTCATTACGAGCAGTACTTC. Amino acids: CSVRDGHYEQYF.